The 22 T cell receptor beta chains listed next were all sequenced from one sample in a study of cytomegalovirus exposure and HLA in healthy donors (dated 2017 in TCRdb). Receptor amplification or capture employed the immunoSEQ multiplex PCR assay. The multiplex PCR relied on a mix of 60 forward primers for TCR Vbeta segments and 13 reverse primers for TCR Jbeta segments. TCRdb stores this immuneACCESS table with in-frame sequences only. Part of the clones is absent; in the studies checked, under half of the shortfall reflects unresolved V genes, and no reason is known for the rest. The sample records 100,000 to 150,000 clones, 83% of which are singletons. More than 3.5% of the sample rests with the top ten. The source material was PBMCs. The receptors come from a woman aged 40 to 49 in good health and CMV-seropositive.

As to this clone: Distinct nucleotide sequences in the sample also encode this CDR3. The rearrangement uses TRBV9 and TRBJ2-7; no definite D call. The V end lost 4 bases, the J end lost 3 bases, and 11 bases lay between the germline ends. CDR3 size: 13 residues. Germline lookup yields CDR1 SGDLS and CDR2 YYNGEE. This chain's CDR3 is CASSPASGYEQYF. The CDR3, as DNA: TGTGCCAGCAGCCCAGCCTCGGGCTACGAGCAGTACTTC.

V is TRBV6-5 and J is TRBJ1-4, with D perhaps TRBD1 (5 bases). The V and J ends lost 4 bases and 4 bases respectively, with 10 bases between them. The CDR3 sequence is 14 residues long. Germline lookup yields CDR1 MNHEY and CDR2 SVGAGI. The CDR3 DNA reads TGTGCCAGCAGTTTTAACAGGAATAATGAAAAACTGTTTTTT. This codes for CASSFNRNNEKLFF.

J is TRBJ2-1 and V is TRBV30; 12 nucleotides align to TRBD2. Germline assignment: CDR1 GTSNPN and CDR2 SVGIG (reference sequence). There are 17 residues in the CDR3. V lost 4 bases to trimming and J lost 4 bases; unmatched junction nucleotides: 11. The CDR3 sequence: CAWTKWQTSGRYNEQFF. DNA of the CDR3: TGTGCCTGGACCAAATGGCAGACTAGCGGGAGATACAATGAGCAGTTCTTC.

V and J are TRBV13 and TRBJ2-5, with D tentatively TRBD2 (6 bases). Germline V gene data show CDR1 as PRHDT and CDR2 as FYEKMQ (reference sequence). V was trimmed by 5 bases and J by 0 bases, leaving 10 bases between them. The CDR3 has 14 amino acids. The CDR3 DNA sequence: TGTGCCAGCAGCAAACGGGGGTACCAAGAGACCCAGTACTTC. It specifies CASSKRGYQETQYF.

The chain joins TRBV6-1 to TRBJ2-3; TRBD2 matches at 10 bases. Germline trimming cut 5 bases from V and 13 bases from J; bases unmatched to any gene: 9. Germline-derived CDR1 and CDR2 are MNHNS and SASEGT. The CDR3 spans 13 residues. The CDR3 nucleotides are TGTGCCAGCAGTCAGGGGCCACTAGCGGGAAAGTATTTT. This translates into CASSQGPLAGKYF.

This clone has a handful of counts. The gene calls are TRBV28 and TRBJ2-3; D unclear. Germline values: CDR1 MDHEN, CDR2 SYDVKM. Trimming shortened V by 11 bases and J by 3 bases, and 6 bases separated the two germline ends. The length of the CDR3 is 10 residues. The CDR3 DNA follows: TGTGCCTCGTCTACAGATACGCAGTATTTT. Residues: CASSTDTQYF. The full variable domain, in which reference TRBV28 and TRBJ2-3 provide the parts outside the CDR3, is DVKVTQSSRYLVKRTGEKVFLECVQDMDHENMFWYRQDPGLGLRLIYFSYDVKMKEKGDIPEGYSVSREKKERFSLILESASTNQTSMYLCASSTDTQYFGPGTRLTVL.

The chain has TRBV28 and TRBJ1-2, with a tentative D call TRBD1 (6 bases). In germline, CDR1 is MDHEN, CDR2 SYDVKM. Trimming removed 3 bases from V and 9 bases from J, with 14 bases in between. The CDR3 has 13 residues. Here the CDR3 DNA reads TGTGCCAGCAGTTTGGTTCAGGGGAGTCGCTACACCTTC. Its translation: CASSLVQGSRYTF.

The rearrangement joins TRBV28 to TRBJ2-1; D is perhaps TRBD2 (6 bases). Trimming cost V 8 bases and J 9 bases, with 11 bases left between them. The CDR3 has 11 amino acids. Germline lookup yields CDR1 MDHEN and CDR2 SYDVKM. For the CDR3, the DNA is TGTGCCAGCCTGATGGGGGGTGAGCAGTTCTTC. Residues: CASLMGGEQFF.

This rearrangement joins TRBV27 to TRBJ2-5; 8 bases align to TRBD1. V dropped 5 bases and J dropped 2; count of bases not matched to a gene: 7. The germline gives CDR1 MNHEY, CDR2 SMNVEV (reference sequence). The CDR3 loop spans 15 amino acids. CDR3 nucleotides: TGTGCCAGCAGTGAAACCCGGGACAGGCAAGAGACCCAGTACTTC. It is translated as CASSETRDRQETQYF.

This clone was recorded only once. The chain combines TRBV7-3 with TRBJ1-1, with D tentatively TRBD1 (5 bases). The CDR3 is 13 residues long. Trimming left V 3 bases short and J 6 bases short, with 11 bases between. Germline CDR1 is SGHTA and CDR2 is FQGTGA. DNA of the CDR3: TGTGCCAGCAGCTTGACAGAAGTTTCTGAAGCTTTCTTT. Protein product: CASSLTEVSEAFF.

This clone was seen more than once but under ten times. The chain joins TRBV1 to TRBJ1-4; whether TRBD1, the table's D call, matches the DNA was not checked. TRBV1 is designated a pseudogene. The CDR3 consists of 15 residues. CDR3 loop: CTSSPGHPKDQKLFF. The DNA of the CDR3 is TGCACCAGCAGCCCAGGACATCCGAAGGATCAAAAACTGTTTTTT.

The chain carries TRBV6-5 and TRBJ2-7; 8 nucleotides match TRBD1. J lost 6 bases, V lost 0 bases, and 7 bases had no gene match. The CDR3 consists of 15 residues. Germline loops: CDR1 MNHEY, CDR2 SVGAGI. CDR3 nucleotide sequence: TGTGCCAGCAGTTACTCGGCGACAGGGGTGGGCGAGCAGTACTTC. The encoded protein is CASSYSATGVGEQYF.

The chain recombines TRBV11-3 with TRBJ1-2; weak D call: TRBD1 (5 bases). This CDR3 spans 12 amino acids. The V and J ends lost 5 bases and 8 bases respectively, with 12 bases between them. Germline V gene lookup returns CDR1 SGHNT and CDR2 YENEEA. The CDR3 loop reads CASSNGPGGYTF. The CDR3 bases are TGTGCCAGCAGCAACGGACCAGGGGGCTACACCTTC.

This clone was recorded once. The V gene is TRBV27, the J gene TRBJ2-7; 9 bases are shared with TRBD1. The CDR3 is 15 residues long. Losses at the gene ends were 3 bases for V and 6 bases for J; bases not matched to a gene: 9. Germline V lookup: CDR1 MNHEY, CDR2 SMNVEV (reference sequence). The CDR3, as DNA: TGTGCCAGCAGTTTCTACCGGGACAGGGCTCTCGAGCAGTACTTC. Translated, it gives CASSFYRDRALEQYF.

This sequence joins TRBV28 and TRBJ1-2; weak D call: TRBD1 (6 bases). In germline, CDR1 is MDHEN, CDR2 SYDVKM. The CDR3 consists of 16 residues. V lost 5 bases and J 4 bases, leaving 20 bases between the germline ends. Written as DNA, the CDR3 is TGTGCCAGCAGTCTATTTAGGGGGAACAGGGTCTATGGCTACACCTTC. Translating it yields CASSLFRGNRVYGYTF.

V is TRBV28 and J is TRBJ1-5; unclear D gene. Germline values: CDR1 MDHEN, CDR2 SYDVKM. Trimming took 9 bases from V and 2 from J, leaving 11 bases between them. There are 13 residues in the CDR3. The CDR3 region is CASTLRGNQPQHF. CDR3 nucleotides: TGTGCCAGTACTTTGAGGGGCAATCAGCCCCAGCATTTT.

The genes are TRBV6-5 and TRBJ1-1, with TRBD1 identical over 8 bases. V shed 6 bases and J 0 bases; nucleotides not matched to a gene: 6. The CDR3 contains 15 residues. Germline CDR1 is MNHEY and CDR2 is SVGAGI. The CDR3 DNA reads as TGTGCCAGCAGGCAAAGACAGGGGATGAACACTGAAGCTTTCTTT. It codes for CASRQRQGMNTEAFF.

The rearrangement links TRBV27 to TRBJ2-7, with TRBD1 matching 9 bases. V lost 3 bases to trimming and J lost 2 bases; unmatched junction nucleotides: 2. The CDR3 sequence is 14 residues long. Germline V gives CDR1 MNHEY, CDR2 SMNVEV (reference sequence). The CDR3 DNA sequence: TGTGCCAGCAGTTTGGGACAGGGCCCCTACGAGCAGTACTTC. The encoded protein is CASSLGQGPYEQYF.

This sequence joins TRBV19 and TRBJ1-5; TRBD1 aligns across 7 bases. The germline V gene encodes CDR1 LNHDA and CDR2 SQIVND (reference sequence). Trimming cost V 8 bases and J 2 bases; bases outside gene matches: 3. This CDR3 is 13 amino acids long. The CDR3 sequence: CASAGTGNQPQHF. The CDR3 bases are TGTGCCAGTGCTGGGACAGGCAATCAGCCCCAGCATTTT.

The chain links TRBV2 to TRBJ2-1, with 10 positions matching TRBD1. Germline loops: CDR1 SNHLY, CDR2 FYNNEI. V shed 6 bases and J 5 bases; nucleotides not matched to a gene: 10. The CDR3 contains 16 residues. Here the CDR3 DNA reads TGTGCCAGCAGGGGACCTGGACAGGGGGGGCACAATGAGCAGTTCTTC. This codes for CASRGPGQGGHNEQFF.

The chain uses TRBV10-1 and TRBJ2-1, with 12 bases lining up with TRBD2. The CDR3 length is 18 residues. Germline CDR1 and CDR2: WNHNN and SYGVQD (reference sequence). The junction had 15 bases not matched to a gene; V was cut back by 4 bases and J by 8 bases. The chain's CDR3 is CASSADRLAGALGDEQFF. DNA of the CDR3: TGCGCCAGCAGTGCCGACCGACTAGCGGGAGCCCTGGGAGATGAGCAGTTCTTC.

The chain has TRBV28 and TRBJ1-2, with TRBD1 matching 12 bases. Germline loops: CDR1 MDHEN, CDR2 SYDVKM. The CDR3 contains 16 residues. Germline trimming cut 7 bases from V and 4 bases from J; bases unmatched to any gene: 10. CDR3 sequence reads: CASTPHGTGGVYGYTF. DNA of the CDR3: TGTGCCAGCACCCCACACGGGACAGGGGGCGTCTATGGCTACACCTTC.